The sequence of this TCR beta chain was determined in a study of PD-L1 blockade in urothelial cancer. Time point in this sample: peripheral blood 6 weeks after treatment start. Trimming cost V 6 bases and J 4 bases, with 10 bases left between them. Germline V gives CDR1 SGHNT, CDR2 YENEEA. The CDR3 extends over 13 amino acids. Synthetic TCR analog templates were spiked into each PCR. The table came from immunoSEQ multiplex PCR; TCRdb's copy has only in-frame clones and leaves some out. The data show around 120,000 clones, around 88% seen once. The sequence was collected from a man between 60 and 70 years old with urothelial cancer. The sequencing used PBMCs, collected around atezolizumab (anti-PD-L1) treatment. The rearrangement joins TRBV11-3 to TRBJ1-3; D is unclear. Here the CDR3 reads CASSPGSGNTIYF. Here the CDR3 DNA reads TGTGCCAGCAGTCCGGGTTCGGGAAACACCATATATTTT.